One and the same sample provided the 9 T cell receptor beta chains below, sequenced in a study of blood T cell repertoires in COVID-19. Method: immunoSEQ multiplex PCR; TCRdb's copy keeps in-frame clones and lacks some. The sample records roughly 55,000 clones, around 87% being singletons. Sample: peripheral blood. Receptors originate from a man aged 55 to 70 with active or convalescent COVID-19.

This CDR3 is CASSLDGGPNQPQHF. The CDR3 region has the DNA TGTGCCAGCAGCTTAGATGGGGGCCCCAATCAGCCCCAGCATTTT. J is TRBJ1-5 and V is TRBV7-9; D is perhaps TRBD1 (6 bases). V dropped 1 base and J dropped 3 bases, with 10 bases sitting between them. The CDR3 spans 15 residues. Germline V gene lookup returns CDR1 SEHNR and CDR2 FQNEAQ (reference sequence).

This chain joins TRBV30 and TRBJ1-1, with 9 bases that match TRBD1. CDR1 is GTSNPN and CDR2 is SVGIG in the germline V gene (reference sequence). This CDR3 is built from 17 residues. Trimming took 1 base from V and 5 from J; bases not matched to a gene: 14. Written as DNA, the CDR3 is TGTGCCTGGAGTGCTCACCGGGACAGGGTTTTGAGTACTGAAGCTTTCTTT. This gives the protein CAWSAHRDRVLSTEAFF.

This chain uses TRBV19 with TRBJ1-2; 7 bases are a match to TRBD1. J was trimmed by 4 bases and V by 9 bases; bases with no gene match: 5. Germline V gene lookup returns CDR1 LNHDA and CDR2 SQIVND (reference sequence). The CDR3 length is 12 residues. DNA of the CDR3: TGTGCCAGCCGGGACAGTTTCTATGGCTACACCTTC. It yields the protein CASRDSFYGYTF.

The genes are TRBV5-6 and TRBJ2-5, with TRBD1 matching over 11 bases. V lost 3 bases, J lost 4 bases, and 5 bases stayed unmatched. CDR1 is SGHDT, CDR2 YYEEEE, per germline. CDR3 size: 15 residues. The CDR3 reads CASSSTGTGGETQYF. CDR3 sequence (DNA): TGTGCCAGCAGCTCAACCGGGACAGGGGGAGAGACCCAGTACTTC.

The V call is TRBV10-1, the J call TRBJ1-1; 9 positions agree with TRBD1. Germline loops: CDR1 WNHNN, CDR2 SYGVQD (reference sequence). After removal of 4 bases from V and 6 bases from J, the junction contained 9 bases not matched to a gene. The CDR3 has 15 amino acids. The CDR3 sequence is CASSARDRDVAEAFF. The CDR3 nucleotides read TGCGCCAGCAGTGCACGGGACAGGGACGTGGCTGAAGCTTTCTTT.

J is TRBJ1-2 and V is TRBV27; 9 bases agree with TRBD1. J was trimmed by 2 bases and V by 6 bases; bases with no gene match: 4. From germline, CDR1 is MNHEY and CDR2 SMNVEV (reference sequence). CDR3 length: 14 residues. Here the CDR3 DNA reads TGTGCCAGCAGACGACAGGGGGGAAACTATGGCTACACCTTC. This codes for CASRRQGGNYGYTF.

The chain carries TRBV18 and TRBJ1-1; 7 bases map to TRBD1. CDR3 length: 14 residues. Trimming took 3 bases from V and 8 from J; bases not matched to a gene: 9. The germline V gene has CDR1 KGHSH and CDR2 LQKENI. The CDR3 sequence: CASSPVPGQSEAFF. CDR3 coding DNA: TGTGCCAGCTCACCCGTCCCGGGACAGTCAGAAGCTTTCTTT.

The rearrangement uses TRBV24-1 and TRBJ1-2, with 8 positions matching TRBD1. Per germline, CDR1 KGHDR and CDR2 SFDVKD. The CDR3 sequence is 12 residues long. The V gene end was trimmed by 4 bases and the J gene end by 6 bases; junction bases not matched to a gene: 0. As DNA, the CDR3 is TGTGCCACCAGTGACAGGGGGCATGGCTACACCTTC. Its translation: CATSDRGHGYTF.

This chain uses TRBV6-5 with TRBJ2-1, with TRBD1 identical over 9 bases. V was clipped by 7 bases and J by 3 bases; unmatched bases: 7. This CDR3 has 15 residues. Germline V gene lookup returns CDR1 MNHEY and CDR2 SVGAGI. The CDR3 nucleotides are TGTGCCAGCACCCCGGACAGGGGAATCTACAATGAGCAGTTCTTC. It is translated as CASTPDRGIYNEQFF.